The entry that follows covers one T cell receptor beta chain sequence. The data belong to a study of cytomegalovirus exposure and HLA in healthy donors. CDR3 length: 15 amino acids. Germline V gene data show CDR1 as LNHDA and CDR2 as SQIVND (reference sequence). Trimming pared 2 bases from V and 1 base from J, leaving 9 bases between. Researchers ran the PCR with 60 Vbeta and 13 Jbeta primers. Generated by immunoSEQ multiplex PCR, the TCRdb table keeps only in-frame clones and is missing some. The sample includes fewer than 200,000 clones, 82% of them seen just once. The rearrangement links TRBV19 to TRBJ1-5, with a tentative D call TRBD1 (5 bases). The sequencing sample was made of PBMCs. This clonotype was obtained from a male donor in good health and CMV-seronegative. CDR3 protein: CASSIPRVSNQPQHF. CDR3 DNA sequence: TGTGCCAGTAGTATACCCAGGGTAAGCAATCAGCCCCAGCATTTT.